The TCR beta chain described here comes from a study of T cells after yellow fever vaccination. This clonotype was counted only a few times. Its target is not known. From the 5' RACE reads, TCRdb called clonotypes with MiXCR, one entry per CDR3 protein. The sample includes about 300,000 distinct CDR3 sequences, approximately 4.2% of them seen just once. Whole-study results and caveats: It was the secondary response that reached its peak faster, day 5 versus 15, but it was weaker.

The material sequenced was PBMCs, taken 5 days after the yellow fever booster vaccination. This clonotype originated in a man aged 18 to 30 who received the YFV17D yellow fever vaccine.

This CDR3 is CASSLGRLAGGELFF. The CDR3 DNA reads TGTGCCAGCAGCTTAGGCAGACTAGCCGGCGGGGAGCTGTTTTTT. The genes are TRBV7-2 and TRBJ2-2; 7 bases agree with TRBD2. CDR1 SGHTA and CDR2 FQGNSA come from the germline V gene. There are 15 residues in the CDR3. Trimming took 1 base from V and 7 from J; bases not matched to a gene: 6.